This paragraph reports one T cell receptor beta chain. The CDR3 extends over 15 amino acids. V was shortened by 0 bases and J by 9 bases, with 15 bases between the two germline ends. Germline V gives CDR1 SGHNT, CDR2 YENEEA. This record comes from a study of blood T cell repertoires in COVID-19. Turning to the study itself: The samples span acute and convalescent COVID-19 from the United States, Italy and Spain. Sample material is recorded as cDNA or gDNA derived from T cells, B-cell-depleted T cells, or PBMCs.

Original processing methods: Scientists estimated how many nucleated cells there were by amplifying reference gene primers. Measured with immunoSEQ multiplex PCR; TCRdb has only the in-frame clones, and not every one. That table gives V, J and clone size, and the DNA gave D and trimming. The sample includes 250,000 or so clones, roughly 82% of them seen just once. The sequenced material came from peripheral blood. This sequence was found in a man aged 35-49 years who had recovered from COVID-19. The rearrangement links TRBV11-3 to TRBJ2-1; tentatively, D is TRBD2 (6 bases). CDR3 amino acids: CASSLEASDVPEQFF. The CDR3 nucleotides are TGTGCCAGCAGCTTAGAGGCTAGCGACGTTCCTGAGCAGTTCTTC.